This TCR beta chain derives from a study of T-cell reconstitution after alpha-beta-depleted transplantation in children. Looked up from germline, CDR1 is SNHLY and CDR2 is FYNNEI. V was trimmed by 1 base and J by 0 bases, leaving 4 bases between them. The CDR3 consists of 14 residues. As it was prepared, the TCRbeta library received unique molecular identifiers. MiXCR, applied by TCRdb to the PCR reads, yields one record per CDR3 protein. The sample lists about 360,000 distinct CDR3 sequences; about an eighth were seen once. The sample holds a few counts of this clonotype. This chain joins TRBV2 and TRBJ2-1; D is unclear. The sequences come from PBMCs, collected from the stem cell graft. The clonotype originates from a human donor who donated a stem cell graft to a child with Fanconi anemia. CDR3: CASSEVASYNEQFF. The CDR3 nucleotides read TGTGCCAGCAGTGAAGTGGCCTCCTACAATGAGCAGTTCTTC. Full variable domain (missing parts from reference TRBV2 and TRBJ2-1): EPEVTQTPSHQVTQMGQEVILRCVPISNHLYFYWYRQILGQKVEFLVSFYNNEISEKSEIFDDQFSVERPDGSNFTLKIRSTKLEDSAMYFCASSEVASYNEQFFGPGTRLTVL.